This record concerns one T cell receptor beta chain sequence. From germline, CDR1 is SGDLS and CDR2 YYNGEE. V was cut by 0 bases and J by 2 bases, with 12 bases left in between. The CDR3 covers 15 residues. These data come from a study of cytomegalovirus exposure and HLA in healthy donors. The primer mix had 60 Vbeta and 13 Jbeta primers. Study processing details: An analysis performed later counted 72 million or so unique TCR beta chains (roughly 10 million of them shared). Here immunoSEQ multiplex PCR was the method, and the copy in TCRdb shows in-frame clones only, minus some. V, J and clone size were drawn from that table, and D and trimming were deduced from the DNA. The table includes approximately 140,000 clones, 55% to 80% detected once.

The rearrangement joins TRBV9 to TRBJ2-7, with a tentative D call TRBD2 (6 bases). The receptor was isolated from a woman aged 40 to 49 in good health and CMV-seronegative. Sequences were obtained from PBMCs. CDR3 amino acids: CASSVGGGAAYEQYF. CDR3 bases: TGTGCCAGCAGCGTAGGTGGCGGGGCCGCCTACGAGCAGTACTTC.